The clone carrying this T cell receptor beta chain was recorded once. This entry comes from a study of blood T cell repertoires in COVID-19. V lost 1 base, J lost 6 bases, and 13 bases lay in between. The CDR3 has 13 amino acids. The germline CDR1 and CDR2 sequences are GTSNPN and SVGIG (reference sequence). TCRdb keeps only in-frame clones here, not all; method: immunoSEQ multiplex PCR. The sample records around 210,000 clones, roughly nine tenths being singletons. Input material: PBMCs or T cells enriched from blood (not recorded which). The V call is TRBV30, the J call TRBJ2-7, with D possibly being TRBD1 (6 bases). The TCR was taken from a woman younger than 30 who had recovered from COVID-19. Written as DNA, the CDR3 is TGTGCCTGGAGTGCGAACAGGGAAACCGAGCAGTACTTC. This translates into CAWSANRETEQYF.